A single sample gave rise to the 8 T cell receptor beta chains below, sequenced in a study of T cell repertoires in cytomegalovirus infection. TCRdb fed the reads into MiXCR, producing one record per CDR3 protein. The repertoire holds about 180,000 distinct CDR3 sequences, with roughly 15% as singletons. What was sequenced was CD8+ T cells from PBMCs. The receptors were sampled from a human donor in good health (CMV status not recorded). Some clones in this sample may be carry-over from other donors' samples.

The table lists this clonotype with a few counts. This sequence joins TRBV4-3 and TRBJ1-1, with D hard to call. This CDR3 comprises 14 residues. Trimming shortened V by 0 bases and J by 4 bases, and 9 bases separated the two germline ends. Per germline, CDR1 LGHNA and CDR2 YSLEER. CDR3 residues: CASSQEEATTEAFF. As DNA, the CDR3 is TGCGCCAGCAGCCAAGAAGAGGCGACCACTGAAGCTTTCTTT.

V gene TRBV7-6 combines with J gene TRBJ2-3, with TRBD1 identical over 7 bases. The CDR3 loop spans 17 amino acids. V trimming: 1 base; J trimming: 0 bases; junction bases outside the gene matches: 7. Germline CDR1 and CDR2: SGHVS and FNYEAQ. CDR3: CASSLDPDRTSTDTQYF. As DNA, the CDR3 is TGTGCCAGCAGCTTAGACCCGGACAGGACAAGCACAGATACGCAGTATTTT.

This clonotype was seen only a few times. For the CDR3, the DNA is TGTGCCACCAGCAGAGAATGGTTACTAGCGGGGGCCGGAAGGACCTACAATGAGCAGTTCTTC. It codes for CATSREWLLAGAGRTYNEQFF. The gene calls are TRBV15 and TRBJ2-1; 11 positions agree with TRBD2. The germline V gene has CDR1 LNHNV and CDR2 YYDKDF (reference sequence). V shed 0 bases, J shed 2 bases, and the junction held 15 bases outside the gene matches. The CDR3 is 21 residues long.

The sample holds one count of this clonotype. V gene TRBV7-9 combines with J gene TRBJ2-7; D is perhaps TRBD1 (6 bases). The CDR3 runs 15 residues. V lost 5 bases and J 1 base, leaving 15 bases between the germline ends. The V gene's germline CDR1 is SEHNR and CDR2 FQNEAQ (reference sequence). The CDR3 loop is CASSAGAGASYEQYF. The CDR3 DNA reads TGTGCCAGCAGCGCCGGGGCAGGGGCGTCCTACGAGCAGTACTTC. Combining the CDR3 with reference TRBV7-9 and TRBJ2-7 gives the whole variable domain DTGVSQNPRHKITKRGQNVTFRCDPISEHNRLYWYRQTLGQGPEFLTYFQNEAQLEKSRLLSDRFSAERPKGSFSTLEIQRTEQGDSAMYLCASSAGAGASYEQYFGPGTRLTVT.

The chain is built from TRBV27 and TRBJ2-5, with D tentatively TRBD2 (5 bases). The V end was cut by 1 base, the J end by 2 bases, with 8 bases between. The CDR3 extends over 14 amino acids. From germline, CDR1 is MNHEY and CDR2 SMNVEV (reference sequence). The CDR3 DNA sequence: TGTGCCAGCAGTTTATATGGACTTCAAGAGACCCAGTACTTC. Translated, it gives CASSLYGLQETQYF.

This clonotype appeared once. The chain couples TRBV7-4 to TRBJ2-7; maybe TRBD1 (6 bases). Germline V gives CDR1 SGHVT, CDR2 SQSDAQ. The CDR3 has 16 amino acids. The V end lost 5 bases, the J end lost 4 bases, and 21 bases lay between the germline ends. The CDR3: CASSPNQGRARYEQYF. In nucleotides, the CDR3 is TGTGCCAGCAGCCCTAACCAGGGGCGCGCTAGGTACGAGCAGTACTTC.

Points on this clonotype: Its ends do not fully match the called genes, so a read error is possible. The chain carries TRBV4-1 and TRBJ1-5; the D gene is possibly TRBD1 (5 bases). The CDR3 is 14 residues long. CDR1 and CDR2 from the germline V gene are MGHRA and YSYEKL. For the CDR3, the DNA is TGTGCCAGCAGCCAAGAAGGGGACAATCAGCCCCAGCATTTT. Amino acid sequence: CASSQEGDNQPQHF.

This sequence joins TRBV6-5 and TRBJ2-5; tentative D call: TRBD2 (5 bases). V dropped 0 bases and J dropped 5 bases, with 13 bases sitting between them. The CDR3 covers 15 residues. Per germline, CDR1 MNHEY and CDR2 SVGAGI. DNA for the CDR3: TGTGCCAGCAGTTACTCGATCCGGGATTGGGAGACCCAGTACTTC. It specifies CASSYSIRDWETQYF.